The 32 T cell receptor beta chains below come from one sample, sequenced in a study of T cells in severe cutaneous drug reactions. Libraries were made by iRepertoire multiplex PCR with TCR subtype-specific primers for bulk and single-cell sequencing. From its re-call of the multiplex PCR reads, TCRdb lists each CDR3 protein once, without DNA. The sample table includes fewer than 8,000 distinct CDR3 sequences. Sequenced patients had Stevens-Johnson syndrome or toxic epidermal necrolysis caused by carbamazepine. The sequenced sample consisted of cells from a skin blister. These receptors originate from a human donor with toxic epidermal necrolysis, a severe cutaneous drug reaction.

The chain carries TRBV27 and TRBJ2-1; there is no DNA to check the TCRdb D call of TRBD2. CDR3 size: 18 residues. Germline CDR1 and CDR2: MNHEY and SMNVEV (reference sequence). The CDR3 loop is CASSLPTSGRARLGEQFF.

This sequence joins TRBV18 and TRBJ2-7. Germline V gene sequence: CDR1 KGHSH, CDR2 LQKENI. The CDR3 length is 13 residues. The CDR3 spells CASSLAVDYEQYF.

This chain uses TRBV7-9 with TRBJ2-7; the D call from TCRdb, TRBD2, cannot be confirmed without DNA. Germline CDR1 is SEHNR and CDR2 is FQNEAQ (reference sequence). The CDR3 runs 12 residues. This CDR3 reads CASGRAPYEQYF. Using reference TRBV7-9 and TRBJ2-7 for the parts outside the CDR3, the full variable domain is DTGVSQNPRHKITKRGQNVTFRCDPISEHNRLYWYRQTLGQGPEFLTYFQNEAQLEKSRLLSDRFSAERPKGSFSTLEIQRTEQGDSAMYLCASGRAPYEQYFGPGTRLTVT.

J is TRBJ1-5 and V is TRBV5-1; TCRdb selects TRBD1, and the lack of DNA leaves this call unchecked. The CDR3 is 14 residues long. Germline CDR1 SGHRS, CDR2 YFSETQ. The CDR3 is CASSPTGNNQPQHF. The full variable domain, its missing parts supplied by reference TRBV5-1 and TRBJ1-5, is KAGVTQTPRYLIKTRGQQVTLSCSPISGHRSVSWYQQTPGQGLQFLFEYFSETQRNKGNFPGRFSGRQFSNSRSEMNVSTLELGDSALYLCASSPTGNNQPQHFGDGTRLSIL.

The rearrangement links TRBV14 to TRBJ2-7; TCRdb's D gene call, TRBD1, goes unchecked for lack of DNA. This CDR3 comprises 16 residues. Germline V gives CDR1 SGHDN, CDR2 FVKESK. This CDR3 is CASSHPGTGTSYEQYF.

V gene TRBV4-1 combines with J gene TRBJ2-1; TCRdb returns TRBD1, unconfirmable since there is no DNA. Germline V lookup: CDR1 MGHRA, CDR2 YSYEKL. The CDR3 runs to 16 residues. The CDR3: CASSRRGARGPGEQFF.

The genes are TRBV14 and TRBJ2-7; absent DNA, TCRdb's TRBD1 call cannot be checked. The germline V gene encodes CDR1 SGHDN and CDR2 FVKESK. This CDR3 has 13 residues. CDR3 sequence reads: CASSPGPMTVKYF.

This chain links TRBV27 with TRBJ2-2; TCRdb reports TRBD2, a call that lacks DNA to check it against. Germline V gene lookup returns CDR1 MNHEY and CDR2 SMNVEV (reference sequence). This CDR3 has 15 residues. CDR3 residues: CASSLLTSNTGELFF.

The gene calls are TRBV4-1 and TRBJ2-7. This CDR3 region has 13 residues. Germline assignment: CDR1 MGHRA and CDR2 YSYEKL. CDR3 region: CASSQVLSGEQYF.

This clonotype registers medium-sized (0.01 to 0.1%) by frequency. V and J are TRBV6-5 and TRBJ1-5; as DNA is missing, the TRBD1 call by TCRdb cannot be tested. Per the germline V gene, CDR1 is MNHEY and CDR2 is SVGAGI. CDR3 length: 16 residues. CDR3 protein: CASSTGGLYSNQPQHF.

The chain recombines TRBV28 with TRBJ2-7; TCRdb's D call of TRBD1 is untestable without DNA. Germline CDR1 reads MDHEN; CDR2 reads SYDVKM. The CDR3 extends over 14 amino acids. The CDR3 sequence: CASSLRTWVYEQYF.

The chain combines TRBV19 with TRBJ2-2; the TCRdb D gene call, TRBD1, has no DNA to confirm it. The length of the CDR3 is 15 residues. Germline-derived CDR1 and CDR2 are LNHDA and SQIVND (reference sequence). The CDR3 spells CASSMGQGNTGELFF.

The V call is TRBV4-3, the J call TRBJ2-3. The CDR3 extends over 13 amino acids. Germline V gene data show CDR1 as LGHNA and CDR2 as YSLEER. CDR3 sequence reads: CASSPPGADTQYF.

The J gene is TRBJ2-1, the V gene TRBV7-9; without DNA, the TCRdb call of TRBD1 cannot be checked. The length of the CDR3 is 16 residues. In germline, CDR1 is SEHNR, CDR2 FQNEAQ (reference sequence). The CDR3: CASRGASGKSWDEQFF.

The rearrangement joins TRBV29-1 to TRBJ2-7; with no DNA, the TCRdb D assignment of TRBD1 cannot be verified. Per the germline V gene, CDR1 is SQVTM and CDR2 is ANQGSEA. There are 13 residues in the CDR3. The CDR3 loop reads CSVKDSSVYEQYF.

V and J are TRBV25-1 and TRBJ2-5; the D gene TCRdb calls, TRBD1, cannot be checked with no DNA. This CDR3 spans 14 amino acids. The germline gives CDR1 MGHDK, CDR2 SYGVNS. CDR3 residues: CASSESEGQETQYF.

In terms of frequency, this clonotype is medium-sized (0.01 to 0.1%). CDR3 loop: CASSGLAGETDTQYF. This rearrangement joins TRBV4-2 to TRBJ2-3; TCRdb's D call, TRBD2, is unchecked because there is no DNA. The CDR3 has 15 amino acids. In germline, CDR1 is LGHNA, CDR2 YNFKEQ.

This sequence joins TRBV10-3 and TRBJ2-7. The CDR3 runs 14 residues. Looked up from germline, CDR1 is ENHRY and CDR2 is SYGVKD. The CDR3 region is CAISESGEVYEQYF.

This chain links TRBV7-9 with TRBJ2-3; the TCRdb call, TRBD2, lacks DNA for checking. CDR1 SEHNR and CDR2 FQNEAQ come from the germline V gene (reference sequence). The length of the CDR3 is 17 residues. CDR3: CASSQGGRLAGRDTQYF.

The chain combines TRBV20-1 with TRBJ2-5; the D gene TCRdb calls, TRBD1, cannot be checked with no DNA. From germline, CDR1 is DFQATT and CDR2 SNEGSKA (reference sequence). The CDR3 loop spans 14 amino acids. This CDR3 is CSAREWGKTETQYF.

This chain joins TRBV7-8 and TRBJ2-7; TCRdb reports TRBD2, a call that lacks DNA to check it against. The length of the CDR3 is 16 residues. CDR1 SGHVS and CDR2 FQNEAQ come from the germline V gene. The CDR3 loop is CASSLLAGVFYYEQYF.

The chain carries TRBV18 and TRBJ2-7; the D call from TCRdb, TRBD1, cannot be confirmed without DNA. The CDR3 sequence is 15 residues long. CDR1 and CDR2 from the germline V gene are KGHSH and LQKENI. The CDR3: CASSSLAGAGNEQYF. Using reference TRBV18 and TRBJ2-7 for the parts outside the CDR3, the full variable domain is NAGVMQNPRHLVRRRGQEARLRCSPMKGHSHVYWYRQLPEEGLKFMVYLQKENIIDESGMPKERFSAEFPKEGPSILRIQQVVRGDSAAYFCASSSLAGAGNEQYFGPGTRLTVT.

The chain has TRBV27 and TRBJ2-7; TCRdb picks TRBD1, but there is no DNA to check that call. The germline gives CDR1 MNHEY, CDR2 SMNVEV (reference sequence). There are 15 residues in the CDR3. The CDR3: CASSALQGVSYEQYF.

The chain links TRBV13 to TRBJ2-1. This CDR3 has 17 amino acids. Germline V gives CDR1 PRHDT, CDR2 FYEKMQ (reference sequence). The CDR3 region is CASSLVDRVSSYNEQFF.

V and J are TRBV29-1 and TRBJ1-1; the D call of TRBD1 rests on TCRdb alone, since no DNA is present to check it. This CDR3 contains 13 residues. Germline V gene lookup returns CDR1 SQVTM and CDR2 ANQGSEA. The CDR3: CSVPGQGNTEAFF.

This chain uses TRBV12-3 or TRBV12-4 with TRBJ2-2. The CDR3 covers 13 residues. The CDR3 region is CASNPRNTGELFF.

The chain joins TRBV28 to TRBJ1-2; the TCRdb D gene call, TRBD1, has no DNA to confirm it. The CDR3 loop spans 13 amino acids. The germline gives CDR1 MDHEN, CDR2 SYDVKM. CDR3 residues: CASSFPGAEGYTF.

The rearrangement uses TRBV2 and TRBJ2-1. Germline V gene lookup returns CDR1 SNHLY and CDR2 FYNNEI. This CDR3 comprises 16 residues. The chain's CDR3 is CASSELASLNYNEQFF.

CDR3 region: CASSLDLNEQFF. J is TRBJ2-1 and V is TRBV28. The CDR3 has 12 residues. The germline gives CDR1 MDHEN, CDR2 SYDVKM.

The chain recombines TRBV28 with TRBJ1-4. Germline CDR1 MDHEN, CDR2 SYDVKM. This CDR3 has 13 residues. The chain's CDR3 is CASSLSVYEKLFF.

This sequence joins TRBV4-1 and TRBJ2-7; TCRdb calls TRBD2, which cannot be checked without DNA. This CDR3 contains 13 residues. Germline CDR1 reads MGHRA; CDR2 reads YSYEKL. This chain's CDR3 is CASSQVGGYEQYF.

This sequence joins TRBV11-2 and TRBJ2-7; TCRdb's D gene call, TRBD2, goes unchecked for lack of DNA. CDR1 and CDR2 from the germline V gene are SGHAT and FQNNGV. This CDR3 region has 19 residues. CDR3 loop: CASSRISLLTSGWYYEQYF. The full variable domain, completed using reference TRBV11-2 and TRBJ2-7, is EAGVAQSPRYKIIEKRQSVAFWCNPISGHATLYWYQQILGQGPKLLIQFQNNGVVDDSQLPKDRFSAERLKGVDSTLKIQPAKLEDSAVYLCASSRISLLTSGWYYEQYFGPGTRLTVT.